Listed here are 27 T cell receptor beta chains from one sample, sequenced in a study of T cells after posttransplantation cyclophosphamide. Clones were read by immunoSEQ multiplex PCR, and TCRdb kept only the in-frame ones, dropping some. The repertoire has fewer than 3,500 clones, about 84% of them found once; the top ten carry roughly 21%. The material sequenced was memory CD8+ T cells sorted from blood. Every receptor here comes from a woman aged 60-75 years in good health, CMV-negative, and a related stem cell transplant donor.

As DNA, the CDR3 is TGTGCCAGCAGCCCGAATCTAAATGAGCAGTTCTTC. Amino acids: CASSPNLNEQFF. This rearrangement joins TRBV7-9 to TRBJ2-1; D is unresolved. Germline V gene data show CDR1 as SEHNR and CDR2 as FQNEAQ (reference sequence). V gave up 5 bases and J gave up 7 bases, with 9 bases separating them. CDR3 length: 12 amino acids.

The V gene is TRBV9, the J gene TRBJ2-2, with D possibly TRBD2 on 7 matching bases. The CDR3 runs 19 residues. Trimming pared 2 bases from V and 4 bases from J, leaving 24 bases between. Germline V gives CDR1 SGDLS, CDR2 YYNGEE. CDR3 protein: CASSVSMTKGGRGTGELFF. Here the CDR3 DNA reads TGTGCCAGCAGCGTCTCGATGACAAAGGGGGGGCGCGGCACCGGGGAGCTGTTTTTT.

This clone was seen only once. The CDR3 is CASSQTSGGGGELFF. CDR3 nucleotides: TGTGCCAGCAGCCAGACTAGCGGGGGGGGAGGGGAGCTGTTTTTT. The V and J genes are TRBV6-1 and TRBJ2-2; TRBD2 matches at 14 bases. J was trimmed by 8 bases and V by 6 bases; bases with no gene match: 5. This CDR3 has 15 amino acids. CDR1 and CDR2 from the germline V gene are MNHNS and SASEGT.

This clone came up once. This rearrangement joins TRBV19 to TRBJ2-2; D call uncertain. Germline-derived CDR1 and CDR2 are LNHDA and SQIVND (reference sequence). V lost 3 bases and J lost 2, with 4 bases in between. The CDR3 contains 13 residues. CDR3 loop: CASSIVNTGELFF. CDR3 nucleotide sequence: TGTGCCAGTAGTATCGTCAACACCGGGGAGCTGTTTTTT.

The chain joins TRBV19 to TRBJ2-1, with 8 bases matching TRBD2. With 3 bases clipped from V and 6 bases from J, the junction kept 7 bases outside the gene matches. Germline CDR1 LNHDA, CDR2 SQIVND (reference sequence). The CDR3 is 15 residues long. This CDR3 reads CASSIGGLGPNEQFF. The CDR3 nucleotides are TGTGCCAGTAGTATCGGGGGACTAGGACCCAATGAGCAGTTCTTC.

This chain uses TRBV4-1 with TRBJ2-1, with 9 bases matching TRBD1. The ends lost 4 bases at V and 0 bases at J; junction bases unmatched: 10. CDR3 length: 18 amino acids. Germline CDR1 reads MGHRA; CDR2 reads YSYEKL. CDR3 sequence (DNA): TGCGCCAGCAGCCGGGACAGGGACGTAGGATTCTCCTACAATGAGCAGTTCTTC. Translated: CASSRDRDVGFSYNEQFF.

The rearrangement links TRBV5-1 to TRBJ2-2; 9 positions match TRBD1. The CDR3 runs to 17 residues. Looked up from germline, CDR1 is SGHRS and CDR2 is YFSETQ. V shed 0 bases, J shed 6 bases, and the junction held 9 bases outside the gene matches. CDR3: CASSLVPGQGAAGELFF. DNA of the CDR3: TGCGCCAGCAGCTTGGTACCGGGACAGGGTGCCGCCGGGGAGCTGTTTTTT.

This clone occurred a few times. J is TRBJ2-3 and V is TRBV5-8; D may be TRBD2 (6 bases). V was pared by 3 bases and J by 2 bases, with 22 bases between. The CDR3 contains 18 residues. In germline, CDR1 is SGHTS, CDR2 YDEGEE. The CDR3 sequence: CASSSPTIDSGDTDTQYF. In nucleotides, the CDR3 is TGTGCCAGCAGCTCTCCAACCATAGATAGCGGCGACACAGATACGCAGTATTTT.

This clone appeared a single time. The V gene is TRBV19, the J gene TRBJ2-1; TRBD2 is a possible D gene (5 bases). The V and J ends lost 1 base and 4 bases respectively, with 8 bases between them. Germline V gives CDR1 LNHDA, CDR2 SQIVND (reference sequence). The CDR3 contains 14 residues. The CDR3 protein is CASSIAGLYNEQFF. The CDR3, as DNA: TGTGCCAGTAGTATAGCAGGACTTTACAATGAGCAGTTCTTC.

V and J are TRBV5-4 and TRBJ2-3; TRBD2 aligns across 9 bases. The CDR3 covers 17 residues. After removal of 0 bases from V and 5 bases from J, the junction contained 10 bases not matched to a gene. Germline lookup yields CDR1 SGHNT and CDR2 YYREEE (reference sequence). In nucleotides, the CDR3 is TGTGCCAGCAGCTTGGAGGGGGCGGGAGGGGACCGAGATACGCAGTATTTT. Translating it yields CASSLEGAGGDRDTQYF. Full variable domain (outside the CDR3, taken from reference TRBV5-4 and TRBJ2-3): ETGVTQSPTHLIKTRGQQVTLRCSSQSGHNTVSWYQQALGQGPQFIFQYYREEENGRGNFPPRFSGLQFPNYSSELNVNALELDDSALYLCASSLEGAGGDRDTQYFGPGTRLTVL.

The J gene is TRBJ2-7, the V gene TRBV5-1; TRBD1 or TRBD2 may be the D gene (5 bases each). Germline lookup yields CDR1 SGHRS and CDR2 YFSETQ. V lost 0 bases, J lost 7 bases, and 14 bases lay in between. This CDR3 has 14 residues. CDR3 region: CASSLGGTEREQYV. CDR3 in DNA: TGCGCCAGCAGCTTGGGTGGGACCGAACGGGAGCAGTACGTC.

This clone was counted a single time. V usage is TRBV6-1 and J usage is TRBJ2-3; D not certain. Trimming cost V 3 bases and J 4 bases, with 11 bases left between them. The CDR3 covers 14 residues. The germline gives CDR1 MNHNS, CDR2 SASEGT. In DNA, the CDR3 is TGTGCCAGCAGTGAGGGCTATAGTTCAGATACGCAGTATTTT. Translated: CASSEGYSSDTQYF.

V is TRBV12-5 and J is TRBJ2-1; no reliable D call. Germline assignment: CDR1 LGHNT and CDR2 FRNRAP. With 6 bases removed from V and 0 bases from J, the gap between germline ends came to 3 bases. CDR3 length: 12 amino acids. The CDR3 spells CASGYSYNEQFF. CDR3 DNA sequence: TGTGCTAGTGGGTACTCCTACAATGAGCAGTTCTTC.

The chain's CDR3 is CASSAAGTLYNEQFF. The CDR3 nucleotides read TGTGCCAGCAGCGCAGCCGGGACACTTTACAATGAGCAGTTCTTC. This chain uses TRBV7-9 with TRBJ2-1; perhaps TRBD1 as D (6 bases). Germline-derived CDR1 and CDR2 are SEHNR and FQNEAQ (reference sequence). V gave up 5 bases and J gave up 4 bases, with 15 bases separating them. This CDR3 contains 15 residues.

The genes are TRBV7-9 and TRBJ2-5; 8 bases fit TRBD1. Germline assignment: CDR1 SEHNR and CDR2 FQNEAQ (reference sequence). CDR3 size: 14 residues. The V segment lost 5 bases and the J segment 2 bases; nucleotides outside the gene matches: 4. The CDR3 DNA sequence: TGTGCCAGCAGCCCGGACAGGGATCAAGAGACCCAGTACTTC. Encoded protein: CASSPDRDQETQYF.

The CDR3 DNA sequence: TGTGCCAGCTCTACGCCGGGACTACAAGACAATGAGCAGTTCTTC. This codes for CASSTPGLQDNEQFF. The chain joins TRBV5-6 to TRBJ2-1; 7 bases line up with TRBD2. The CDR3 is made up of 15 amino acids. Trimming at V came to 7 bases and at J to 5 bases, leaving 12 bases not matched to a gene. Germline CDR1 is SGHDT and CDR2 is YYEEEE.

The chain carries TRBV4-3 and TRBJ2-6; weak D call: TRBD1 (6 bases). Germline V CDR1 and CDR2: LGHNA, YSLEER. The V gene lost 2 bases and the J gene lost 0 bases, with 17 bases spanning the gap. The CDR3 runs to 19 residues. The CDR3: CASSQFWAGVSSGANVLTF. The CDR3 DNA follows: TGCGCCAGCAGCCAATTTTGGGCAGGGGTATCCTCTGGGGCCAACGTCCTGACTTTC.

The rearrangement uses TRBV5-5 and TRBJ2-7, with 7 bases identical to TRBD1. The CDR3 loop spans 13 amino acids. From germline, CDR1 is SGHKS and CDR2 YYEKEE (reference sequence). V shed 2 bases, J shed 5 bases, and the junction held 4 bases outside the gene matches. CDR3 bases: TGTGCCAGCAGCTTAGACAGGGCAAACGAGCAGTACGTC. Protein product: CASSLDRANEQYV.

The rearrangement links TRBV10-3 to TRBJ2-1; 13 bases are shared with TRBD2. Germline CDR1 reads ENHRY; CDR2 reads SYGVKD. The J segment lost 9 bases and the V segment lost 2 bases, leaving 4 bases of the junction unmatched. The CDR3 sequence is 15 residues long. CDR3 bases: TGTGCCATCAGTGAGGGACTAGCGGGAGAAATTGAGCAGTTCTTC. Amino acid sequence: CAISEGLAGEIEQFF.

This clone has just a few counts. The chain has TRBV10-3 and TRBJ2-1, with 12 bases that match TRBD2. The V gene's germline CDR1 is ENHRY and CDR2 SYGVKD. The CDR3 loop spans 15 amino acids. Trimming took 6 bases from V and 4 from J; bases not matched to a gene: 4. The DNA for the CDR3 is TGTGCCATCAGACCGACTAGCGGGAGATACAATGAGCAGTTCTTC. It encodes CAIRPTSGRYNEQFF.

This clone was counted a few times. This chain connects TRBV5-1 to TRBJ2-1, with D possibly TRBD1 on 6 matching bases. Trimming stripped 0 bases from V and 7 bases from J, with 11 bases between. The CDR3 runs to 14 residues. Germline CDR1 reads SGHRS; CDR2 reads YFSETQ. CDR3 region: CASSLGRDKNEQFF. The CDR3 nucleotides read TGCGCCAGCAGCTTGGGCCGGGACAAAAATGAGCAGTTCTTC.

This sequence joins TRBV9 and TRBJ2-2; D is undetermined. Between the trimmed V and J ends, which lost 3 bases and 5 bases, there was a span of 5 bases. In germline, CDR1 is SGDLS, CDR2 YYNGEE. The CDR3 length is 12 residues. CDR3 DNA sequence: TGTGCCAGCAGCGCTTTTACCGGGGAGCTGTTTTTT. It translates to CASSAFTGELFF.

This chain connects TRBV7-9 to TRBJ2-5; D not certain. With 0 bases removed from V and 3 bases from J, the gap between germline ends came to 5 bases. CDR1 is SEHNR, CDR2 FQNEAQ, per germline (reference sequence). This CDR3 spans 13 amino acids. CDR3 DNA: TGTGCCAGCAGCTTAGCATCGGAAGAGACCCAGTACTTC. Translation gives CASSLASEETQYF.

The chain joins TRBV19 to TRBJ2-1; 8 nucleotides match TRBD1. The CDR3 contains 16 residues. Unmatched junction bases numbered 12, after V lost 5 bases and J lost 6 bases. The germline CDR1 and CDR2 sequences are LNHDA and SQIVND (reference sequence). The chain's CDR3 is CASSPFGGQAGNEQFF. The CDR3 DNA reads TGTGCCAGTAGTCCATTCGGGGGACAGGCAGGCAATGAGCAGTTCTTC.

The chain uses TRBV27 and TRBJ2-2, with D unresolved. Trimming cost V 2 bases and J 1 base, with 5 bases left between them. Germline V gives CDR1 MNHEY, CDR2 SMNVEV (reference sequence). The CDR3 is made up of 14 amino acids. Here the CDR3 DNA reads TGTGCCAGCAGTTTACTCGGGAACACCGGGGAGCTGTTTTTT. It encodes CASSLLGNTGELFF.

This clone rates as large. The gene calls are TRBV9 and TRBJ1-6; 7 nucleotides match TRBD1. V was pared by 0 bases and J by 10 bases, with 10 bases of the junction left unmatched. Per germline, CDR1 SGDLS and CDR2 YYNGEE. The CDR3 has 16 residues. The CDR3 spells CASSVGQGALWSPLHF. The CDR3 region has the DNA TGTGCCAGCAGCGTAGGACAGGGTGCCCTCTGGTCACCCCTCCACTTT.

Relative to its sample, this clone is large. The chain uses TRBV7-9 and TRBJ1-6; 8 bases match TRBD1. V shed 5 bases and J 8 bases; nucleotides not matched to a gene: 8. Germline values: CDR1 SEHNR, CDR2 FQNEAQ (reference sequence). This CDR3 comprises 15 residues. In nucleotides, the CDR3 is TGTGCCAGCAGCGCGACAGGGGCCGGAGATTCACCCCTCCACTTT. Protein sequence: CASSATGAGDSPLHF.